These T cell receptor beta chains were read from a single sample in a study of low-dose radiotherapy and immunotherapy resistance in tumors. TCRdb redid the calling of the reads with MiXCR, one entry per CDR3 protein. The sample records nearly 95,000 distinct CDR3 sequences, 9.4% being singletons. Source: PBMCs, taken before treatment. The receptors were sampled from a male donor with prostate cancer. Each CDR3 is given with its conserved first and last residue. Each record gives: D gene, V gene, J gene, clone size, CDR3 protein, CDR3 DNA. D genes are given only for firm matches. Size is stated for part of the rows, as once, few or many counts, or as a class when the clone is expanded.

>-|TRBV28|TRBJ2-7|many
CASGPTAPYEQYF
TGTGCCAGCGGCCCGACGGCACCGTACGAGCAGTACTTC
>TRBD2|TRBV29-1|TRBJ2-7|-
CSGTSAYEQYF
TGCAGCGGGACTAGCGCCTACGAGCAGTACTTC
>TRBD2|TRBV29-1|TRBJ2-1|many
CSVYWTSGYNEQFF
TGCAGCGTTTACTGGACTAGCGGGTACAATGAGCAGTTCTTC
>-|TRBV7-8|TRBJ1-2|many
CASSLSNNYGYTF
TGTGCCAGCAGCTTGAGCAATAACTATGGCTACACCTTC
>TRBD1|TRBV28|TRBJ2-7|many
CASRGDRGRSMKQYF
TGTGCCAGCAGGGGGGACAGGGGGCGTTCGATGAAGCAGTACTTC
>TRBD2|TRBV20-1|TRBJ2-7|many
CSARTSYEQYF
TGCAGTGCCCGGACTAGCTACGAGCAGTACTTC
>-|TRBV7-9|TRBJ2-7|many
CASSFTAQGGGLEQYF
TGTGCCAGCAGCTTTACGGCACAGGGTGGGGGGCTCGAGCAGTACTTC
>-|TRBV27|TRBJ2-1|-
CASSLPARSYNEQFF
TGTGCCAGCAGTTTACCCGCTAGGTCCTACAATGAGCAGTTCTTC
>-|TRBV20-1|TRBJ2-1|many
CSARKASSYNEQFF
TGCAGTGCTAGAAAAGCGAGCTCCTACAATGAGCAGTTCTTC
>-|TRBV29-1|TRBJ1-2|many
CSVAKAGDPYGYTF
TGCAGCGTGGCCAAGGCAGGGGATCCTTATGGCTACACCTTC
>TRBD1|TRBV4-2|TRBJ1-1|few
CASSPSSGQETEAFF
TGTGCCAGCAGCCCCAGTAGTGGACAGGAGACTGAAGCTTTCTTT
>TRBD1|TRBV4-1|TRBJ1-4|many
CASSQIWTGKEKLFF
TGCGCCAGCAGCCAAATTTGGACAGGGAAGGAAAAACTGTTTTTT
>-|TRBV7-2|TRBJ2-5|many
CASSPGGLVETQYF
TGTGCCAGCAGCCCGGGCGGGTTGGTGGAGACCCAGTACTTC
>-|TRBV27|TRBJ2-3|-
CASSFGSSTDTQYF
TGTGCCAGCAGTTTCGGGTCTAGCACAGATACGCAGTATTTT
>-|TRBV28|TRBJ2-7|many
CASRSVYEQYF
TGTGCCAGCAGGTCAGTCTACGAGCAGTACTTC
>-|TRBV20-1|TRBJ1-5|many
CSASRGGTDSNQPQHF
TGCAGTGCTTCCCGGGGGGGGACGGATAGCAATCAGCCCCAGCATTTT